These 18 T cell receptor beta chains were all obtained from the same sample, sequenced in a study of T-cell reconstitution after alpha-beta-depleted transplantation in children. Unique molecular identifiers were used to barcode this TCRbeta library. TCRdb redid the calling of the PCR reads with MiXCR, one entry per CDR3 protein. The profile shows around 400,000 distinct CDR3 sequences, about a tenth of them singletons. The material was PBMCs from the stem cell graft donor, obtained from the stem cell graft. The receptor set was obtained from a human donor who donated a stem cell graft to a child with acute myeloid leukemia.

This sequence joins TRBV25-1 and TRBJ2-4; a possible D gene is TRBD2 (5 bases). Per the germline V gene, CDR1 is MGHDK and CDR2 is SYGVNS. There are 14 residues in the CDR3. The V end was cut by 3 bases, the J end by 13 bases, with 19 bases between. The CDR3 nucleotides read TGTGCCAGCAGTGATCCGGGCGGGTCGAGCATGCAGTACTTC. This encodes CASSDPGGSSMQYF.

The rearrangement links TRBV2 to TRBJ1-4, with D unclear. Germline V gene data show CDR1 as SNHLY and CDR2 as FYNNEI. Trimming removed 6 bases at V and 2 bases at J, with 13 bases between. The CDR3 is 15 residues long. The CDR3 region is CASRVSQITNEKLFF. CDR3 bases: TGTGCCAGCAGGGTCTCACAGATTACTAATGAAAAACTGTTTTTT.

The table lists this clonotype with a few counts. This chain links TRBV29-1 with TRBJ2-3; 10 nucleotides match TRBD2. Germline V CDR1 and CDR2: SQVTM, ANQGSEA. After removal of 7 bases from V and 0 bases from J, the junction contained 4 bases not matched to a gene. CDR3 size: 14 residues. The CDR3 sequence: CSALAGVSTDTQYF. CDR3 in DNA: TGCAGCGCTCTAGCGGGAGTTAGCACAGATACGCAGTATTTT.

The chain combines TRBV7-2 with TRBJ2-1; D is perhaps TRBD2 (5 bases). V lost 1 base and J 4 bases, leaving 14 bases between the germline ends. The CDR3 has 16 residues. The V gene's germline CDR1 is SGHTA and CDR2 FQGNSA. CDR3 bases: TGTGCCAGCAGCTTAGTGGTGGGGAGCCCATACAATGAGCAGTTCTTC. This codes for CASSLVVGSPYNEQFF.

Many counts were recorded for this clonotype. This sequence joins TRBV28 and TRBJ2-1; 8 nucleotides line up with TRBD2. The CDR3 has 16 amino acids. The germline gives CDR1 MDHEN, CDR2 SYDVKM. With V trimmed by 1 base and J by 0 bases, 2 bases remained unmatched. CDR3 protein: CASSLYAGGSYNEQFF. In nucleotides, the CDR3 is TGTGCCAGCAGTTTATATGCGGGAGGCTCCTACAATGAGCAGTTCTTC.

This chain uses TRBV24-1 with TRBJ2-5, with D unresolved. The germline CDR1 and CDR2 sequences are KGHDR and SFDVKD. V lost 3 bases to trimming and J lost 5 bases, with 9 bases between them. The CDR3 totals 13 residues. The CDR3 region is CATSDHTSETQYF. CDR3 nucleotide sequence: TGTGCCACCAGTGATCACACGTCGGAGACCCAGTACTTC.

This clonotype was seen more than once but under ten times. The genes are TRBV5-1 and TRBJ2-3; 12 nucleotides agree with TRBD2. CDR1 and CDR2 (germline): SGHRS, YFSETQ. V lost 4 bases, J lost 0 bases, and 6 bases stayed unmatched. CDR3 length: 17 amino acids. This CDR3 is CASSVGLAGSSTDTQYF. The CDR3 nucleotides are TGCGCCAGCAGCGTGGGACTAGCGGGTTCTAGCACAGATACGCAGTATTTT.

The chain links TRBV27 to TRBJ2-2; TRBD1 aligns across 10 bases. CDR1 and CDR2 from the germline V gene are MNHEY and SMNVEV (reference sequence). This CDR3 contains 16 residues. V lost 3 bases, J lost 5 bases, and 6 bases stayed unmatched. The CDR3 region has the DNA TGTGCCAGCAGTTTCGGGACAGGGGTTACTACCGGGGAGCTGTTTTTT. The encoded protein is CASSFGTGVTTGELFF.

The chain uses TRBV9 and TRBJ2-5; D is undetermined. V lost 3 bases, J lost 2 bases, and 14 bases lay in between. The CDR3 totals 15 residues. CDR1 and CDR2 from the germline V gene are SGDLS and YYNGEE. This CDR3 is CASSAAPIPQETQYF. The CDR3 region has the DNA TGTGCCAGCAGCGCAGCCCCGATACCACAAGAGACCCAGTACTTC.

This chain connects TRBV9 to TRBJ2-3; D possibly corresponds to TRBD2 (6 bases). Trimming took off 0 bases at V and 0 bases at J, with 11 bases between the two ends. Germline V lookup: CDR1 SGDLS, CDR2 YYNGEE. This CDR3 comprises 16 residues. CDR3 DNA sequence: TGTGCCAGCAGCGTAGTGGGGGACTCTAGCACAGATACGCAGTATTTT. It specifies CASSVVGDSSTDTQYF. Filled out from reference TRBV9 and TRBJ2-3, the complete variable domain reads DSGVTQTPKHLITATGQRVTLRCSPRSGDLSVYWYQQSLDQGLQFLIQYYNGEERAKGNILERFSAQQFPDLHSELNLSSLELGDSALYFCASSVVGDSSTDTQYFGPGTRLTVL.

This rearrangement joins TRBV20-1 to TRBJ2-1; a possible D gene is TRBD1 (5 bases). Germline CDR1 DFQATT, CDR2 SNEGSKA (reference sequence). The CDR3 totals 11 residues. With 6 bases removed from V and 6 bases from J, the gap between germline ends came to 9 bases. The CDR3 sequence is CSAARGNEQFF. In DNA form, the CDR3 reads TGCAGTGCCGCTAGGGGCAATGAGCAGTTCTTC.

The chain joins TRBV6-2 or TRBV6-3 to TRBJ2-1, with D maybe TRBD2 (6 bases). V lost 7 bases and J lost 7, with 11 bases in between. The germline gives CDR1 MNHEY, CDR2 SVGEGT. The CDR3 consists of 12 residues. The CDR3 DNA follows: TGTGCCAGCACCTCAGGGAGGAATGAGCAGTTCTTC. As protein: CASTSGRNEQFF.

The J gene is TRBJ1-1, the V gene TRBV7-9, with D perhaps TRBD1 (5 bases). V lost 5 bases and J lost 5, with 18 bases in between. The CDR3 spans 15 residues. The germline V gene encodes CDR1 SEHNR and CDR2 FQNEAQ (reference sequence). CDR3 bases: TGTGCCAGCAGCCCACTAGACAGCGGGACTACTGAAGCTTTCTTT. Translating it yields CASSPLDSGTTEAFF.

The V gene is TRBV20-1, the J gene TRBJ1-5; 7 nucleotides match TRBD1. CDR3 length: 17 residues. Losses at the gene ends were 0 bases for V and 0 bases for J; bases not matched to a gene: 8. Germline CDR1 and CDR2: DFQATT and SNEGSKA (reference sequence). The CDR3 sequence: CSARDPDRTRSNQPQHF. CDR3 nucleotides: TGCAGTGCTAGAGACCCGGACAGGACGCGTAGCAATCAGCCCCAGCATTTT.

The sample holds a few counts of this clonotype. J is TRBJ1-6 and V is TRBV5-1; D ambiguous. The CDR3 contains 16 residues. Trimming took 0 bases from V and 5 from J, leaving 12 bases between them. The germline gives CDR1 SGHRS, CDR2 YFSETQ. The CDR3 reads CASSLVGDSHNSPLHF. In nucleotides, the CDR3 is TGCGCCAGCAGCTTGGTCGGGGATAGCCATAATTCACCCCTCCACTTT.

This clonotype was seen a handful of times. This chain links TRBV6-2 or TRBV6-3 with TRBJ2-3; D possibly uses TRBD1 or TRBD2 (5 bases each). In germline, CDR1 is MNHEY, CDR2 SVGEGT. The V and J ends lost 6 bases and 0 bases respectively, with 16 bases between them. The CDR3 covers 16 residues. Here the CDR3 DNA reads TGTGCCAGCAGCCCCCATGGGGGAACTAGCACAGATACGCAGTATTTT. It yields the protein CASSPHGGTSTDTQYF.

This clonotype was counted at least ten times. This chain joins TRBV25-1 and TRBJ2-5; 12 nucleotides align to TRBD1. The junction had 19 bases not matched to a gene; V was cut back by 3 bases and J by 2 bases. CDR1 and CDR2 from the germline V gene are MGHDK and SYGVNS. The CDR3 spans 21 residues. The CDR3: CASSERIAGTGGEEGQETQYF. The CDR3 DNA is TGTGCCAGCAGTGAGAGGATCGCCGGGACAGGGGGCGAAGAGGGGCAAGAGACCCAGTACTTC.

This clonotype was detected only a few times. The chain carries TRBV4-1 and TRBJ1-4; D may be TRBD1 (5 bases). V lost 1 base and J 8 bases, leaving 8 bases between the germline ends. This CDR3 region has 13 residues. In germline, CDR1 is MGHRA, CDR2 YSYEKL. The CDR3 nucleotides read TGCGCCAGCAGCCAAGGACAGTGGGAAAAACTGTTTTTT. This encodes CASSQGQWEKLFF.